This record looks at one T cell receptor beta chain sequence and its context. During active infection, Seattle patients enrolled and were then monitored through disease. Authors' methods: The assay estimated nucleated cells by amplifying reference gene primers. The protocol was immunoSEQ multiplex PCR, while the TCRdb copy is restricted to in-frame clones and leaves out a portion. V, J and clone size reflect that table, while D and trimming were determined from the DNA. Of roughly 340,000 clones listed, about 90% are singletons. Germline CDR1 SGHRS, CDR2 YFSETQ. This CDR3 is 16 amino acids long. The V and J ends lost 0 bases and 4 bases, in that order; junction bases with no gene match: 6. This entry is derived from a study of blood T cell repertoires in COVID-19.

This chain uses TRBV5-1 with TRBJ1-3, with 8 bases aligning to TRBD1. This receptor was taken from a woman between 50 and 59 years old with COVID-19, enrolled during active disease. Specimen: peripheral blood. As DNA, the CDR3 is TGCGCCAGCAGCTTGGCCACGACAGGGGCCGGAAACACCATATATTTT. It is translated as CASSLATTGAGNTIYF.